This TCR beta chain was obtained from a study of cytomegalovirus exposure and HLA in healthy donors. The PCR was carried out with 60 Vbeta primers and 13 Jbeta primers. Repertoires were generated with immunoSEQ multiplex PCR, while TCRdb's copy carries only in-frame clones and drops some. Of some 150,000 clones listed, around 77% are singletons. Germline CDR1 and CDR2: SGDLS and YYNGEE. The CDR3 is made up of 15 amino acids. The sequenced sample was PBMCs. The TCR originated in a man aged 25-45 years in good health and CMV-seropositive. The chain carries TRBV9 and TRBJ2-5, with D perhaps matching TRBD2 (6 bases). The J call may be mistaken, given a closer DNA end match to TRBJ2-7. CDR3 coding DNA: TGTGCCAGCGGCAAAGGAGGCGGGGCTCCCTACGAGCAGTACTTC. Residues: CASGKGGGAPYEQYF.